This entry lists 3 T cell receptor beta chains sequenced from one sample in a study of vaccination effects on CD4 cells after COVID-19. Prior to sequencing, the ViraFEST assay stimulated PBMC with viral peptide pools, which expanded the antigen-specific CD4+ T cells. A 10-day culture period preceded the isolation of CD4+ T cells. Each participant was administered two doses of either the BNT162b2 or the mRNA-1273 vaccine. Clones were sequenced by immunoSEQ multiplex PCR, and TCRdb holds only the in-frame ones, with some missing. The repertoire includes about 32,000 clones, roughly two thirds of them detected once, and less than 15% sits in the top ten. Their antigen targets remain unknown. Sequencing used CD4+ T cells from PBMCs cultured with HCoV-229E spike peptides, obtained after COVID-19 vaccination. The receptors stem from a human donor who received a COVID-19 vaccine.

This sequence joins TRBV9 and TRBJ2-3, with 11 bases that match TRBD2. Germline trimming cut 0 bases from V and 4 bases from J; bases unmatched to any gene: 7. The CDR3 sequence is 17 residues long. Per germline, CDR1 SGDLS and CDR2 YYNGEE. The CDR3 loop reads CASSVGLAGGRADTQYF. The CDR3, as DNA: TGTGCCAGCAGCGTAGGGCTAGCGGGGGGTCGTGCAGATACGCAGTATTTT.

The chain couples TRBV6-1 to TRBJ1-1; TRBD1 agrees at 7 bases. Germline values: CDR1 MNHNS, CDR2 SASEGT. CDR3 length: 13 residues. Unmatched junction bases numbered 1, after V lost 2 bases and J lost 4 bases. The DNA for the CDR3 is TGTGCCAGCAGTGAACAGGGGGGCACTGAAGCTTTCTTT. Protein product: CASSEQGGTEAFF.

The V gene is TRBV30, the J gene TRBJ1-3; no clear D. This CDR3 has 12 residues. Germline CDR1 reads GTSNPN; CDR2 reads SVGIG (reference sequence). Trimming removed 3 bases from V and 0 bases from J, with 3 bases in between. The CDR3 is CAWSGSGNTIYF. The CDR3 DNA is TGTGCCTGGAGCGGCTCTGGAAACACCATATATTTT. The variable domain in full, completed from reference TRBV30 and TRBJ1-3, reads SQTIHQWPATLVQPVGSPLSLECTVEGTSNPNLYWYRQAAGRGLQLLFYSVGIGQISSEVPQNLSASRPQDRQFILSSKKLLLSDSGFYLCAWSGSGNTIYFGEGSWLTVV.